This T cell receptor (beta chain) was recovered during a study of cytomegalovirus exposure and HLA in healthy donors. About the research overall: Unique TCR beta sequences numbering 95 million to 130 million came from around 180 million T cells in an earlier analysis.

The PCR made use of 60 Vbeta and 13 Jbeta primers. Data came from immunoSEQ multiplex PCR; TCRdb stores just in-frame clones and leaves some out. Of 100,000 or so clones in the sample, approximately 80% were seen once. Germline CDR1 is SGHAT and CDR2 is FQNNGV. There are 19 residues in the CDR3. V dropped 6 bases and J dropped 1; count of bases not matched to a gene: 14. Sequenced material: PBMCs. This clonotype originated in a man aged 25 to 40 in good health and CMV-seropositive. The chain links TRBV11-2 to TRBJ2-4; TRBD2 matches at 11 bases. This chain's CDR3 is CASRHGTSGIPGAKNIQYF. The CDR3, as DNA: TGTGCCAGCAGACATGGGACTAGCGGAATCCCGGGGGCCAAAAACATTCAGTACTTC.